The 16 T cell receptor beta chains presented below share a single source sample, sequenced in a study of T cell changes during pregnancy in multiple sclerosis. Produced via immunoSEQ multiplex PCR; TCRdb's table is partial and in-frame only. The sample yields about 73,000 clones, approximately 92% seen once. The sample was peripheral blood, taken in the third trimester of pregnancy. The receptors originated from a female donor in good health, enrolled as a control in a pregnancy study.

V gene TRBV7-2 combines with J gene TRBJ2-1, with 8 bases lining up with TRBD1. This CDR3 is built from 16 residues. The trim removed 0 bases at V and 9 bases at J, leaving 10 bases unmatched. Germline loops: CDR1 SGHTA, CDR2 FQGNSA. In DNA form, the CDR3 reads TGTGCCAGCAGCTTAGCCAGGGGGCATTTAGTAGGTGAGCAGTTCTTC. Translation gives CASSLARGHLVGEQFF.

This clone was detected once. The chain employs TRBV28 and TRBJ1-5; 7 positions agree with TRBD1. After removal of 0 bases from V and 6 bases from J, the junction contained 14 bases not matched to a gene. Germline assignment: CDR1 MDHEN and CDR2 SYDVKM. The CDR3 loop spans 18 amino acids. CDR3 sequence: CASSLWTGWVTKPQPQHF. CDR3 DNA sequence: TGTGCCAGCAGTTTATGGACAGGGTGGGTAACAAAGCCTCAGCCCCAGCATTTT.

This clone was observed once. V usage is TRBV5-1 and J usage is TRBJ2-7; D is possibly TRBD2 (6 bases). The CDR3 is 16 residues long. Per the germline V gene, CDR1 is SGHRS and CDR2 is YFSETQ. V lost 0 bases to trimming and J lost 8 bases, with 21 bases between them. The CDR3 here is CASSLDSPGLLRQQYF. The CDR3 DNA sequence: TGCGCCAGCAGCTTGGATAGCCCAGGACTACTACGTCAGCAGTACTTC. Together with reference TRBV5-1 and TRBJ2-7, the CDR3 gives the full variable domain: KAGVTQTPRYLIKTRGQQVTLSCSPISGHRSVSWYQQTPGQGLQFLFEYFSETQRNKGNFPGRFSGRQFSNSRSEMNVSTLELGDSALYLCASSLDSPGLLRQQYFGPGTRLTVT.

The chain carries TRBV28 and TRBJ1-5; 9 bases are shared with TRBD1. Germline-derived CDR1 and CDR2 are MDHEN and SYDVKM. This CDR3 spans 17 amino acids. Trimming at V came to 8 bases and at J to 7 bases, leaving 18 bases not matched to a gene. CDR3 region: CASVESDGTGTGQPQHF. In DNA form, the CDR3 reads TGTGCCAGCGTTGAGAGCGATGGGACAGGGACCGGACAGCCCCAGCATTTT.

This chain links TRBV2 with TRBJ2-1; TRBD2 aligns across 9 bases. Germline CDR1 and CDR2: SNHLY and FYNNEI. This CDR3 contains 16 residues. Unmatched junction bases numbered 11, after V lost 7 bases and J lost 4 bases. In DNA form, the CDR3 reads TGTGCCAGCAACCCCAGGGCGGGAGGGATTTACAATGAGCAGTTCTTC. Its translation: CASNPRAGGIYNEQFF.

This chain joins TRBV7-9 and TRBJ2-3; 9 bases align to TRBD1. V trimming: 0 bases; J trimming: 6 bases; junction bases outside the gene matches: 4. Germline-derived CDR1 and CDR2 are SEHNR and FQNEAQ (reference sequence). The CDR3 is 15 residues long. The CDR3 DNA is TGTGCCAGCAGCTTAGCGGGACAGGGCCTCGATACGCAGTATTTT. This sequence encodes CASSLAGQGLDTQYF. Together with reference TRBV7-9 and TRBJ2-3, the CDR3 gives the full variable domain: DTGVSQNPRHKITKRGQNVTFRCDPISEHNRLYWYRQTLGQGPEFLTYFQNEAQLEKSRLLSDRFSAERPKGSFSTLEIQRTEQGDSAMYLCASSLAGQGLDTQYFGPGTRLTVL.

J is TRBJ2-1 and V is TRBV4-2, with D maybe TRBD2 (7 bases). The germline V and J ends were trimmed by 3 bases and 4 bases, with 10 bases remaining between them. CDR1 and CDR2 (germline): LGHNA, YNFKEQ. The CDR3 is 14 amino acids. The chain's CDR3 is CASSQRGPYNEQFF. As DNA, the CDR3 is TGTGCCAGCAGCCAGCGGGGGCCGTACAATGAGCAGTTCTTC.

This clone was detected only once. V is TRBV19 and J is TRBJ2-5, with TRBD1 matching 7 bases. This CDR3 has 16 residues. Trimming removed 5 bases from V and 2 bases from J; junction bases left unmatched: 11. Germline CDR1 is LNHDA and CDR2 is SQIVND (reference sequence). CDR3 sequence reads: CASSPRQGPLQETQYF. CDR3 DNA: TGTGCCAGTAGTCCGCGACAGGGACCCCTACAAGAGACCCAGTACTTC. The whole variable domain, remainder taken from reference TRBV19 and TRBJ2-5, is DGGITQSPKYLFRKEGQNVTLSCEQNLNHDAMYWYRQDPGQGLRLIYYSQIVNDFQKGDIAEGYSVSREKKESFPLTVTSAQKNPTAFYLCASSPRQGPLQETQYFGPGTRLLVL.

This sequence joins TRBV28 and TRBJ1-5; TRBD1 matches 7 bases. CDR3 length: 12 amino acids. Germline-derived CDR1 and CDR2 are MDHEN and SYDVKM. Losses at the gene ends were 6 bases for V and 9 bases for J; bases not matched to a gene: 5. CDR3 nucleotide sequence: TGTGCCAGCAGCTCACCAGGGGGGCCCCAGCATTTT. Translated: CASSSPGGPQHF.

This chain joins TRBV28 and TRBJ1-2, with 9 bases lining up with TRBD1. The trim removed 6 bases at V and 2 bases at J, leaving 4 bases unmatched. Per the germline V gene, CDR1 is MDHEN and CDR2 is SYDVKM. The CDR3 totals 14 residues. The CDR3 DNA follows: TGTGCCAGCAGCCGGACAGGGGCGAACTATGGCTACACCTTC. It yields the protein CASSRTGANYGYTF.

The CDR3 nucleotides are TGCGCCAGCAGCCTAAATGAAGACAGGGAACACACCGGGGAGCTGTTTTTT. It is translated as CASSLNEDREHTGELFF. The chain couples TRBV4-1 to TRBJ2-2; 7 bases agree with TRBD1. The CDR3 is 17 amino acids. Trimming at V came to 4 bases and at J to 3 bases, leaving 11 bases not matched to a gene. CDR1 and CDR2 from the germline V gene are MGHRA and YSYEKL.

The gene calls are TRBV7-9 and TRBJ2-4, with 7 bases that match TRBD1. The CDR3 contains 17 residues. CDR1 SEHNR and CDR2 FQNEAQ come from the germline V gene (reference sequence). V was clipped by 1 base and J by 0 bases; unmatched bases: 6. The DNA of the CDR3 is TGTGCCAGCAGCTTAGTCGGGACAGTCCTAGCCAAAAACATTCAGTACTTC. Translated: CASSLVGTVLAKNIQYF.

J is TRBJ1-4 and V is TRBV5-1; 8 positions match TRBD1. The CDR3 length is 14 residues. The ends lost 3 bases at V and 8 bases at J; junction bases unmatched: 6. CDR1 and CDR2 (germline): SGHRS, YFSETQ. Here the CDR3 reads CASSSGQGREKLFF. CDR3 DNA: TGCGCCAGCAGCTCAGGACAGGGTCGGGAAAAACTGTTTTTT.

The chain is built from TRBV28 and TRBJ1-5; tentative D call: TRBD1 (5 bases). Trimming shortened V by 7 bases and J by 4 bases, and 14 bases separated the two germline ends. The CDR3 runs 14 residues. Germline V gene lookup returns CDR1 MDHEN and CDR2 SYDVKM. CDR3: CASNMQGLNQPQHF. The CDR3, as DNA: TGTGCCAGCAACATGCAGGGACTAAATCAGCCCCAGCATTTT.

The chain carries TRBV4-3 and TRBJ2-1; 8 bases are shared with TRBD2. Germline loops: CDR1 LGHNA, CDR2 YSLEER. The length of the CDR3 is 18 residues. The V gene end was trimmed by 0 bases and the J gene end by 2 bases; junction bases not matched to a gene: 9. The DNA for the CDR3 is TGCGCCAGCAGCCAAGATCCCCAAACGGGGGGGACCTACAATGAGCAGTTCTTC. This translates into CASSQDPQTGGTYNEQFF.

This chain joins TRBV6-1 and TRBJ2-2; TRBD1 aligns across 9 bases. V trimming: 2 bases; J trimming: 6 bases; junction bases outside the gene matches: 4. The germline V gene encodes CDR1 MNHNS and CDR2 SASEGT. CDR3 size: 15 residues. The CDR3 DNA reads TGTGCCAGCAGTGAAACAGGGGGCAGATCCGGGGAGCTGTTTTTT. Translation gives CASSETGGRSGELFF.